This T cell receptor beta chain was identified in a study of beta chain features in type 1 diabetes. Findings and limits, study-wide: Within patients, naive, central memory and Treg TCRB repertoires seemed more similar than within healthy donors.

Remarks on this clone: Its antigen is still unknown.

Expressed TCRB transcripts were sequenced because the entire RNA isolate underwent reverse transcription. The method was immunoSEQ multiplex PCR; TCRdb's version includes in-frame clones alone and lacks a portion of them. Counted here are 300,000 to 350,000 clones, 14% occurring once; the ten biggest clones make up around 7%. Sequences were obtained from central memory CD4+ T cells from blood. The TCR was taken from a man aged 25 to 40 in good health.

The CDR3 reads CASSLVQGTGGYTF. CDR3 nucleotides: TGTGCCAGCAGCTTGGTTCAGGGGACTGGTGGCTACACCTTC. This chain connects TRBV5-4 to TRBJ1-2, with D perhaps TRBD1 (6 bases). The CDR3 sequence is 14 residues long. Trimming removed 0 bases at V and 7 bases at J, with 13 bases between. Germline V gene data show CDR1 as SGHNT and CDR2 as YYREEE (reference sequence). Drawing the rest from reference TRBV5-4 and TRBJ1-2, the complete variable domain is ETGVTQSPTHLIKTRGQQVTLRCSSQSGHNTVSWYQQALGQGPQFIFQYYREEENGRGNFPPRFSGLQFPNYSSELNVNALELDDSALYLCASSLVQGTGGYTFGSGTRLTVV.